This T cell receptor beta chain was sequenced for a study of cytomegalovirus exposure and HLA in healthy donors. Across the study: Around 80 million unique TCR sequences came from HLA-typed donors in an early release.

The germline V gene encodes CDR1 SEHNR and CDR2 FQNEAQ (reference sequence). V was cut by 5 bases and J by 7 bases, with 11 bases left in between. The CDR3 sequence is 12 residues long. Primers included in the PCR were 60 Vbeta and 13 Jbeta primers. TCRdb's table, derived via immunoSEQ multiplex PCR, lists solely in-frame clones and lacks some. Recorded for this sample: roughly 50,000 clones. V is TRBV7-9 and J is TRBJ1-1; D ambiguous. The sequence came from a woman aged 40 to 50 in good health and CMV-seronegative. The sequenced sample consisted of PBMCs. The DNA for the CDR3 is TGTGCCAGCAGCCCGGTTGGTAATGAAGCTTTCTTT. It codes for CASSPVGNEAFF.